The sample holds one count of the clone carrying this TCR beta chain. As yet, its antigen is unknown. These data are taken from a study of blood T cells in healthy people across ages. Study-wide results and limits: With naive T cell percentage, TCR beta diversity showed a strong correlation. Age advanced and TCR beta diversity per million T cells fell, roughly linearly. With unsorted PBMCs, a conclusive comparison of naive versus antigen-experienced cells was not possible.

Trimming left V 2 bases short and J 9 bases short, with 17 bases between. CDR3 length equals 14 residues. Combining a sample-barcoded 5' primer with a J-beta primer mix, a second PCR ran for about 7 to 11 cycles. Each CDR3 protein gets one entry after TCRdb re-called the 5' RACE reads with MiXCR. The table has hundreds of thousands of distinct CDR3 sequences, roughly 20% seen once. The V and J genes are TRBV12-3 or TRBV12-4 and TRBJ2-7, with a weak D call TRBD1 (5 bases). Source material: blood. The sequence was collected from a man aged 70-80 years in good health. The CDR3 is CASSLIAQGERQYF. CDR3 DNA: TGTGCCAGCAGTTTAATAGCCCAGGGTGAAAGGCAGTACTTC.